The text below deals with one TCR beta chain. These data are taken from a study of control samples from healthy donors and cancer patients. TCRdb's table, derived via immunoSEQ multiplex PCR, lists solely in-frame clones and lacks some. The sample holds some 140,000 clones, approximately 93% seen once. The CDR3 has 15 amino acids. Germline lookup yields CDR1 SGHVS and CDR2 FQNEAQ. V was pared by 3 bases and J by 1 base, with 10 bases between. This TCR derives from a middle-aged man in good health. Sequenced material: blood. The chain employs TRBV7-8 and TRBJ1-5; tentative D call: TRBD1 (6 bases). DNA of the CDR3: TGTGCCAGCAGCTTGTACAGGGAGAGCAATCAGCCCCAGCATTTT. It codes for CASSLYRESNQPQHF. Drawing the rest from reference TRBV7-8 and TRBJ1-5, the complete variable domain is GAGVSQSPRYKVAKRGQDVALRCDPISGHVSLFWYQQALGQGPEFLTYFQNEAQLDKSGLPSDRFFAERPEGSVSTLKIQRTQQEDSAVYLCASSLYRESNQPQHFGDGTRLSIL.